This is a list of T cell receptor beta chains from one sample in a study of T cells in Graves' hyperthyroidism and ophthalmopathy. TCRdb processed the multiplex PCR reads anew with MiXCR; each CDR3 protein has one entry. This repertoire shows roughly 600,000 distinct CDR3 sequences, more than 14% found once; its top ten account for 9.5% to 15%. The sample consisted of blood. The source is a woman between 50 and 59 years old with Graves' ophthalmopathy. Each CDR3 is given with its conserved first and last residue. D genes are given only for firm matches. Not every row has a clone size; where given, it reads once, few, many or a size class.

D gene,J gene,V gene,clone size,CDR3 DNA,CDR3 protein
TRBD2,TRBJ2-1,TRBV20-1,many,TGCAGTGCTCCAGTAGCGGGAGGGAGCAATGAGCAGTTCTTC,CSAPVAGGSNEQFF
TRBD2,TRBJ2-7,TRBV20-1,many,TGCAGTGCTAGGTCTCGACTAGCGGGAGGCTACGAGCAGTACTTC,CSARSRLAGGYEQYF
TRBD1,TRBJ2-5,TRBV5-1,few,TGCGCCAGCAGCTTGACAGGGGAAGGAGAGACCCAGTACTTC,CASSLTGEGETQYF
.,TRBJ2-7,TRBV5-1,many,TGCGCCAGCAGCTTGGGCCTTAACGAGCAGTACTTC,CASSLGLNEQYF
TRBD2,TRBJ2-5,TRBV20-1,.,TGCAGTGCAGCTAGCGGCAACCAAGAGACCCAGTACTTC,CSAASGNQETQYF
.,TRBJ2-7,TRBV7-9,many,TGTGCCAGCAGCCTAGAGGGTCGCGAGCAGTACTTC,CASSLEGREQYF
.,TRBJ2-7,TRBV7-8,many,TGTGCCAGCAGCTTAGCGCTTTCCGGGAGCCAGATCGAGCAGTACTTC,CASSLALSGSQIEQYF
TRBD1,TRBJ2-7,TRBV18,many,TGTGCCAGCTCACGACAGGGGAACGACGAGCAGTACTTC,CASSRQGNDEQYF
.,TRBJ2-6,TRBV29-1,.,TGCAGCGTTGCCCAATCCTCTGGGGCCAACGTCCTGACTTTC,CSVAQSSGANVLTF
.,TRBJ2-3,TRBV2,many,TGTGCCAGCCGATCTAGCGCTCGCACAGATACGCAGTATTTT,CASRSSARTDTQYF
.,TRBJ2-1,TRBV12-3/TRBV12-4,many,TGTGCCAGCAGTACTAGGGGGGTCCACAATGAGCAGTTCTTC,CASSTRGVHNEQFF
.,TRBJ2-3,TRBV7-2,.,TGTGCCAGCAGCTTAGGATTCGGAAGAAGGCCGGATACGCAGTATTTT,CASSLGFGRRPDTQYF
TRBD2,TRBJ2-3,TRBV20-1,.,TGCAGTGCTAGAGACACGGGACTAGCGGACACAGATACGCAGTATTTT,CSARDTGLADTDTQYF
TRBD1,TRBJ1-5,TRBV3-1,many,TGTGCCAGCAGCCAAGATGAGGCTACAGGGGGGCAGCCCCAGCATTTT,CASSQDEATGGQPQHF
TRBD1,TRBJ1-2,TRBV7-9,many,TGTGCCAGCAGCTTCCAGACAGGGAATGGCTACACCTTC,CASSFQTGNGYTF
TRBD2,TRBJ2-1,TRBV4-1,few,TGCGCCAGCAGCCCTACCGGGACTAGCAGTAACAATGAGCAGTTCTTC,CASSPTGTSSNNEQFF
TRBD2,TRBJ2-1,TRBV27,many,TGTGCCAGCAGTTTCGCCGGGACTAAAAACAATGAGCAGTTCTTC,CASSFAGTKNNEQFF
.,TRBJ2-5,TRBV15,many,TGTGCCACCAGCAGAGATTACCCCCCACCTATTTTAGGAGAGACCCAGTACTTC,CATSRDYPPPILGETQYF
.,TRBJ2-1,TRBV7-2,many,TGTGCCAGCAGCTCTCGGACGAGAACCAATGAGCAGTTCTTC,CASSSRTRTNEQFF
.,TRBJ1-2,TRBV28,.,TGTGCCAGCAGTTCGACGGGGGTCGGCGGCTACACCTTC,CASSSTGVGGYTF
.,TRBJ1-5,TRBV28,few,TGTGCCAGCAGTTTAAACCCCCTAGGATACCAGCCCCAGCATTTT,CASSLNPLGYQPQHF
.,TRBJ2-3,TRBV4-1,.,TGCGCCAGCAGCCAAGATCAGGGCAGGGTGTTCAGTGATACGCAGTATTTT,CASSQDQGRVFSDTQYF
.,TRBJ2-3,TRBV7-2,many,TGTGCCAGCAGCTTCCTAGGCACAGATACGCAGTATTTT,CASSFLGTDTQYF
.,TRBJ2-1,TRBV12-3/TRBV12-4,many,TGTGCCAGCAGCCCTGTTACGGGGTACTACAATGAGCAGTTCTTC,CASSPVTGYYNEQFF
TRBD2,TRBJ2-1,TRBV11-2,many,TGTGCCAGCAGCTTAGATAGGGGACTAAGCTACAATGAGCAGTTCTTC,CASSLDRGLSYNEQFF
.,TRBJ2-1,TRBV29-1,many,TGCAGCGTTCGGCTAGGAGGGAGCAATGAGCAGTTCTTC,CSVRLGGSNEQFF
.,TRBJ1-3,TRBV7-9,many,TGTGCCAGCAGCCCTTTGATGACGGTCTCTGGAAACACCATATATTTT,CASSPLMTVSGNTIYF
.,TRBJ1-1,TRBV7-7,.,TGTGCTAGCAGCTTAGAGATTTACACTGAAGCTTTCTTT,CASSLEIYTEAFF
TRBD1,TRBJ1-4,TRBV5-1,few,TGCGCCAGCAGCTTGGATCGGGACAGCTATTATGAAAAACTGTTTTTT,CASSLDRDSYYEKLFF
.,TRBJ2-7,TRBV19,.,TGTGCCAGTAGTATATCCCCTGACACCGCCCTCTACTACGAGCAGTACTTC,CASSISPDTALYYEQYF
.,TRBJ1-2,TRBV30,many,TGTGCCTCGAGTGGGGGCTACACCTTC,CASSGGYTF
TRBD1,TRBJ2-6,TRBV11-3,.,TGTGCCAGCAGCTTAGATAGGACAGGAGTCTCTGGGGCCAACGTCCTGACTTTC,CASSLDRTGVSGANVLTF
TRBD1,TRBJ2-2,TRBV7-3,few,TGTGCCAGCAGCCATCGACAGGGTGAGGGTGGCACCGGGGAGCTGTTTTTT,CASSHRQGEGGTGELFF
.,TRBJ1-1,TRBV3-1,.,TGTGCCAGCAGCCAAGATCGTTTCGCGGACATGAACACTGAAGCTTTCTTT,CASSQDRFADMNTEAFF
.,TRBJ2-2,TRBV7-3,many,TGTGCCAGCAGTTCCGTACCGGCCGGGGAGCTGTTTTTT,CASSSVPAGELFF
.,TRBJ2-2,TRBV5-1,.,TGCGCCAGCAGCTTGGCCCGTGGGGAGCTGTTTTTT,CASSLARGELFF
.,TRBJ1-2,TRBV15,few,TGTGCCACCAGCAGGAGAAGGCAGGGCGTTGGCTACACCTTC,CATSRRRQGVGYTF
TRBD1,TRBJ1-2,TRBV20-1,.,TGCAGTGCTGGACAGGGCACCTATGGCTACACCTTC,CSAGQGTYGYTF
.,TRBJ2-3,TRBV7-2,.,TGTGCCAGCAGCTTTGGACAGTTCGCAGATACGCAGTATTTT,CASSFGQFADTQYF
.,TRBJ1-1,TRBV6-2/TRBV6-3,many,TGTGCCAGCAGTAGGAGGGGGTTTACTGAAGCTTTCTTT,CASSRRGFTEAFF
TRBD2,TRBJ2-1,TRBV19,many,TGTGCCAGTACCCTAAGCGGGGCTGGGTACAATGAGCAGTTCTTC,CASTLSGAGYNEQFF
TRBD1,TRBJ1-2,TRBV19,.,TGTGCCAGTAACCCTGGACAGGGCTATGGCTACACCTTC,CASNPGQGYGYTF
TRBD1,TRBJ1-1,TRBV6-2/TRBV6-3,many,TGTGCCAGCAGTTATACCTCGTTGGGACAGGGTTCCATGAACACTGAAGCTTTCTTT,CASSYTSLGQGSMNTEAFF
TRBD2,TRBJ2-5,TRBV7-2,many,TGTGCCAGCAGCTCAGCGGGAGGAACAGAGACCCAGTACTTC,CASSSAGGTETQYF
.,TRBJ1-4,TRBV28,few,TGTGCCAGCAGTTTATTTTCGACTTTGGAAAAACTGTTTTTT,CASSLFSTLEKLFF
TRBD2,TRBJ2-1,TRBV5-1,many,TGCGCCAGCAGCTTGGAGCGGCTAGCGGGAAATGAGCAGTTCTTC,CASSLERLAGNEQFF
.,TRBJ1-1,TRBV5-1,few,TGCGCCAGCAGCGAACACACTGAAGCTTTCTTT,CASSEHTEAFF
.,TRBJ1-5,TRBV4-1,few,TGCGCCAGCAGCCAAGACCCCACCCCTTATCAGCCCCAGCATTTT,CASSQDPTPYQPQHF
.,TRBJ2-2,TRBV12-3/TRBV12-4,many,TGTGCCAGCAGTTTGCAGGGAAACACCGGGGAGCTGTTTTTT,CASSLQGNTGELFF
TRBD2,TRBJ2-7,TRBV18,many,TGTGCCAGCTCACCTGACTACGGGGGGGCTGGAGAGCAGTACTTC,CASSPDYGGAGEQYF
.,TRBJ1-2,TRBV28,.,TGTGCCAGCAGTTTGATACAGAACTATGGCTACACCTTC,CASSLIQNYGYTF
.,TRBJ2-7,TRBV27,many,TGTGCCAGCAGCAATAGGTTAGACGAGCAGTACTTC,CASSNRLDEQYF
.,TRBJ2-5,TRBV4-3,many,TGCGCCAGCAGCCCGAACGAAGCGGTCCAAGAGACCCAGTACTTC,CASSPNEAVQETQYF
.,TRBJ1-4,TRBV3-1,many,TGTGCCAGCAGCCAAGAAGTAAGGAAGAATGAAAAACTGTTTTTT,CASSQEVRKNEKLFF
.,TRBJ2-5,TRBV7-2,many,TGTGCCAGCAGCTTAGATGGCGGGACCCAGTACTTC,CASSLDGGTQYF
.,TRBJ2-1,TRBV7-2,.,TGTGCCAGCAGCTTAGGAGACTACCGCTACAATGAGCAGTTCTTC,CASSLGDYRYNEQFF
.,TRBJ2-1,TRBV24-1,few,TGTGCCACCCAGCGGTCCAGCTCCTACAATGAGCAGTTCTTC,CATQRSSSYNEQFF
TRBD2,TRBJ2-3,TRBV5-1,.,TGCGCCAGCAGCTATAGCGGGGCTCACACAGATACGCAGTATTTT,CASSYSGAHTDTQYF